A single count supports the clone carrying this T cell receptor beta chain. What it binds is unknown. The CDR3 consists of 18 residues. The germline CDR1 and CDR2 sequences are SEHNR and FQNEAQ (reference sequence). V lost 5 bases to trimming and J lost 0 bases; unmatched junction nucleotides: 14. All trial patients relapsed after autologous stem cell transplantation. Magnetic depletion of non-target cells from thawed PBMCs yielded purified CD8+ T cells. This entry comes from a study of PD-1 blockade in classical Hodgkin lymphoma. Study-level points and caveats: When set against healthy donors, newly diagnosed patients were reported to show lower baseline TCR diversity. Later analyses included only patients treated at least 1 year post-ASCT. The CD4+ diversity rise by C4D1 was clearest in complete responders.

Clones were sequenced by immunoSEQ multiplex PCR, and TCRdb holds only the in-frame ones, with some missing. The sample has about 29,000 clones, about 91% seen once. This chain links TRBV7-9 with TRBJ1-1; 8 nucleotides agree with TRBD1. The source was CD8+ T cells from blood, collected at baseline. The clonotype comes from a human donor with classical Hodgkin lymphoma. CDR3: CASSPSPGTGKMNTEAFF. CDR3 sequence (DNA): TGTGCCAGCAGCCCTAGTCCCGGGACAGGCAAAATGAACACTGAAGCTTTCTTT. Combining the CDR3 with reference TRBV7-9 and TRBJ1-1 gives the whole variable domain DTGVSQNPRHKITKRGQNVTFRCDPISEHNRLYWYRQTLGQGPEFLTYFQNEAQLEKSRLLSDRFSAERPKGSFSTLEIQRTEQGDSAMYLCASSPSPGTGKMNTEAFFGQGTRLTVV.